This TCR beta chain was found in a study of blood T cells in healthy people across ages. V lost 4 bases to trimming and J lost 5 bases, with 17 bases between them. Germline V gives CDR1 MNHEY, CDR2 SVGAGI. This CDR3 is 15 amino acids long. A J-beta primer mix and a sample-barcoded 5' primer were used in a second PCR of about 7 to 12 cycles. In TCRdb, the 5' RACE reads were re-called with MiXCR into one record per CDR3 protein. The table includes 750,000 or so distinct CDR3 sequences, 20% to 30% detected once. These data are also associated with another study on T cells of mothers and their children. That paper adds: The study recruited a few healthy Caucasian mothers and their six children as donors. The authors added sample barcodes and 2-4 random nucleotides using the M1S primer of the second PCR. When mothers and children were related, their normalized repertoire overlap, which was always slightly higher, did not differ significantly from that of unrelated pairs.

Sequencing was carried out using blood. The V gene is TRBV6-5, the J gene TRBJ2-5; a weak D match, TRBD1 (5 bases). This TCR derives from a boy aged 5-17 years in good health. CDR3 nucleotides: TGTGCCAGCAGTTTACTGAGGCAATGGGGCGAGACCCAGTACTTC. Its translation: CASSLLRQWGETQYF.